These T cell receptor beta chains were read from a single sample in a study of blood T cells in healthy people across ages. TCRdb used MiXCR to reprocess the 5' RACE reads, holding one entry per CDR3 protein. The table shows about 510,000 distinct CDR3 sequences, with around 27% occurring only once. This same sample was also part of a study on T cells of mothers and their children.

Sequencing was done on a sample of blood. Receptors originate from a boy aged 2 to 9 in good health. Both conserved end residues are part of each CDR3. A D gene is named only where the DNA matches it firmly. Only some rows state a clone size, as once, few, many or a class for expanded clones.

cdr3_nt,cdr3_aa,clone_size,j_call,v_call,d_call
TGCAGCGTTGGGGCAGGACGAGGTACCGAGCAGTACTTC,CSVGAGRGTEQYF,.,TRBJ2-7,TRBV29-1,.
TGTGCCATCAGTGATGTAGGGACCACTGAAGCTTTCTTT,CAISDVGTTEAFF,few,TRBJ1-1,TRBV10-3,.
TGTGCCAGCACCTACACCAGGGGTTCCTACGAGCAGTACTTC,CASTYTRGSYEQYF,few,TRBJ2-7,TRBV2,.
TGTGCCAGCAGTTTACAGGGGGCCCATGAAGCCTTCTTT,CASSLQGAHEAFF,.,TRBJ1-1,TRBV27,TRBD1
TGCGCCAGCAGCCCCCGGGACAACCCTAATGAAAAACTGTTTTTT,CASSPRDNPNEKLFF,few,TRBJ1-4,TRBV4-1,.
TGTGCCAGCAGCTTAGATAACCCAGGACACAATGAGCAGCTCTTC,CASSLDNPGHNEQLF,.,TRBJ2-1,TRBV11-2,.
TGTGCCAGCAGCCAGGAAAACTATGGCTACACCTTC,CASSQENYGYTF,.,TRBJ1-2,TRBV3-1,.
TGTGCCAGCAGTTTACGGGGACTAGCAGGCGAGCAGTACTTC,CASSLRGLAGEQYF,.,TRBJ2-7,TRBV28,TRBD2
TGCAGCGTTGGGGAGGTGGGCTCTGGAAACACCATATATTTT,CSVGEVGSGNTIYF,.,TRBJ1-3,TRBV29-1,.
TGTGCCAGCACCCCACTGGGAGAGGGTGGATACACCTTC,CASTPLGEGGYTF,many,TRBJ1-2,TRBV25-1,.
TGTGCCAGCAGCCTCGGGATCGGGAGGAGTGATGAGCAGTTCTTC,CASSLGIGRSDEQFF,.,TRBJ2-1,TRBV7-9,TRBD2
TGTGCCAGCAGTTCCGAGCGCCAACGCTACGAGCAGTACTTC,CASSSERQRYEQYF,.,TRBJ2-7,TRBV12-3/TRBV12-4,.
TGTGCCAGCAGTTCGATAGCGGGACCTGCCTACAATGAGCAGTTCTTC,CASSSIAGPAYNEQFF,.,TRBJ2-1,TRBV28,TRBD2
TGCAGTGCTAGACAGGGAACTGAGGAGCAGTACTTC,CSARQGTEEQYF,.,TRBJ2-7,TRBV20-1,.
TGTGCCAGCGGGAGACAGGGAACCACCGGGGAGCTGTTTTTT,CASGRQGTTGELFF,.,TRBJ2-2,TRBV27,TRBD1
TGTGCCTGGACCACGACAGTGAACACTGAAGCTTTCTTT,CAWTTTVNTEAFF,.,TRBJ1-1,TRBV30,.
TGCAGCGCAACCTGGAGAGGCAGGTACGAGCAGTACTTC,CSATWRGRYEQYF,.,TRBJ2-7,TRBV29-1,.
TGTGCCAGCAGCGTAGAACATCTGGGACAGGGGATTACCGGGGAGCTGTTTTTT,CASSVEHLGQGITGELFF,.,TRBJ2-2,TRBV9,TRBD1
TGCAGCGTGATGACAGGTTCTAACTATGGCTACACCTTC,CSVMTGSNYGYTF,.,TRBJ1-2,TRBV29-1,.
TGCAGCGTGATTAGGGAGACCCAGTACTTC,CSVIRETQYF,.,TRBJ2-5,TRBV29-1,.
TGTGCCAGCAGCCAAGTGCAGAGCATGAACACTGAAGCTTTCTTT,CASSQVQSMNTEAFF,few,TRBJ1-1,TRBV3-1,.
TGTGCCAGCAGTTTATCGCCAGTGGGAGAGCAGTACTTC,CASSLSPVGEQYF,few,TRBJ2-5,TRBV27,.
TGCAGTGCTAGGTTTTCGTACTCTCTGAACACTGAAGCTTTCTTT,CSARFSYSLNTEAFF,few,TRBJ1-1,TRBV20-1,.
TGCAGTGCTAGTTTCCTGGCTGAAGCTTTCTTT,CSASFLAEAFF,.,TRBJ1-1,TRBV20-1,.
TGTGCCAGTAGTGAGGACATGAACACTGAAGCTTTCTTT,CASSEDMNTEAFF,.,TRBJ1-1,TRBV19,.
TGCAGTGCTAGACCCGAATTTGGCTACAATGAGCAGTTCTTC,CSARPEFGYNEQFF,.,TRBJ2-1,TRBV20-1,.
TGTGCCAGCAGCGTAGATCTCTACTCTGGGGCCAACGTCCTGACTTTC,CASSVDLYSGANVLTF,.,TRBJ2-6,TRBV9,.
TGCAGCGCCGGGGACAGGGATGAAAAACTGTTTTTT,CSAGDRDEKLFF,.,TRBJ1-4,TRBV29-1,TRBD1
TGCAGTGCCACGGACTGGAGCTCCTACGAGCAGTACTTC,CSATDWSSYEQYF,.,TRBJ2-7,TRBV20-1,.